These 20 T cell receptor beta chains share one sample of origin, sequenced in a study of blood T cell repertoires in COVID-19. TCRdb keeps only in-frame clones here, not all; method: immunoSEQ multiplex PCR. The data show around 130,000 clones, about 92% seen once. Sequencing was performed on peripheral blood. The receptors were sampled from a man in his fifties with active COVID-19.

The rearrangement joins TRBV11-1 to TRBJ2-7; perhaps TRBD2 as D (5 bases). In germline, CDR1 is SGHAT, CDR2 FQDESV (reference sequence). The CDR3 contains 14 residues. V lost 2 bases, J lost 5 bases, and 13 bases lay in between. The CDR3 DNA follows: TGTGCCAGCAGCTTAAAGCGTCTAGCCGACGAGCAGTACTTC. Its protein product is CASSLKRLADEQYF.

This clone occurred once. The CDR3 spells CASSEVRGTYEQYF. In nucleotides, the CDR3 is TGTGCCAGCAGTGAGGTGAGAGGAACTTACGAGCAGTACTTC. V is TRBV6-1 and J is TRBJ2-7; D gene ambiguous. This CDR3 has 14 residues. The germline V and J ends were trimmed by 3 bases and 4 bases, with 13 bases remaining between them. Germline V gene sequence: CDR1 MNHNS, CDR2 SASEGT.

The gene calls are TRBV5-6 and TRBJ1-1; no firm D call. The length of the CDR3 is 15 residues. Germline CDR1 and CDR2: SGHDT and YYEEEE. Trimming pared 0 bases from V and 5 bases from J, leaving 14 bases between. CDR3 nucleotides: TGTGCCAGCAGCTTGGCCCCGATTGCTCGGACTGAAGCTTTCTTT. This codes for CASSLAPIARTEAFF.

This chain links TRBV9 with TRBJ2-2, with 9 positions matching TRBD2. The V gene end was trimmed by 2 bases and the J gene end by 4 bases; junction bases not matched to a gene: 3. This CDR3 contains 15 residues. Germline lookup yields CDR1 SGDLS and CDR2 YYNGEE. CDR3 sequence (DNA): TGTGCCAGCAGCGTTGGGCGGGAGGGCACCGGGGAGCTGTTTTTT. Translated: CASSVGREGTGELFF. The variable domain in full, completed from reference TRBV9 and TRBJ2-2, reads DSGVTQTPKHLITATGQRVTLRCSPRSGDLSVYWYQQSLDQGLQFLIQYYNGEERAKGNILERFSAQQFPDLHSELNLSSLELGDSALYFCASSVGREGTGELFFGEGSRLTVL.

The sample holds a few counts of this clone. The V call is TRBV28, the J call TRBJ2-1; tentatively, D is TRBD2 (5 bases). V was trimmed by 2 bases and J by 2 bases, leaving 7 bases between them. The germline gives CDR1 MDHEN, CDR2 SYDVKM. The CDR3 spans 14 residues. The CDR3, as DNA: TGTGCCAGCAGTTTACTAGCAGCCTACAATGAGCAGTTCTTC. It encodes CASSLLAAYNEQFF.

The chain is built from TRBV6-5 and TRBJ1-1, with D possibly matching TRBD1 (6 bases). The CDR3 totals 14 residues. Germline lookup yields CDR1 MNHEY and CDR2 SVGAGI. Between the trimmed V and J ends, which lost 8 bases and 7 bases, there was a span of 20 bases. CDR3 sequence: CASAPGGGAGEAFF. DNA for the CDR3: TGTGCCAGCGCCCCGGGCGGGGGGGCAGGTGAAGCTTTCTTT.

This clone was observed a handful of times. V and J are TRBV6-5 and TRBJ2-3, with 7 bases fitting TRBD2. The CDR3 is 14 amino acids. J gave up 4 bases and V 10 bases, and 11 bases lay outside the gene matches. In germline, CDR1 is MNHEY, CDR2 SVGAGI. The CDR3 DNA reads TGTGCCAACCCTCGGACTAGACCCCCAGATACGCAGTATTTT. The encoded protein is CANPRTRPPDTQYF.

The rearrangement uses TRBV6-5 and TRBJ1-1, with 8 bases lining up with TRBD1. Germline CDR1 and CDR2: MNHEY and SVGAGI. CDR3 length equals 14 residues. Unmatched junction bases numbered 3, after V lost 4 bases and J lost 2 bases. The CDR3 spells CASSLTGGNTEAFF. The CDR3 DNA sequence: TGTGCCAGCAGTTTAACAGGGGGTAACACTGAAGCTTTCTTT.

This chain connects TRBV19 to TRBJ1-3; possible D gene TRBD1, 5 bases. The CDR3 sequence is 17 residues long. Trimming removed 2 bases at V and 0 bases at J, with 14 bases between. The germline gives CDR1 LNHDA, CDR2 SQIVND (reference sequence). The CDR3 loop is CASSISASGSSGNTIYF. The CDR3 coding sequence is TGTGCCAGTAGTATATCAGCTTCAGGGTCCTCTGGAAACACCATATATTTT.

The rearrangement links TRBV18 to TRBJ2-2; tentatively, D is TRBD1 (6 bases). Germline V gives CDR1 KGHSH, CDR2 LQKENI. This CDR3 is 15 amino acids long. Deletions cut 6 bases from V and 3 bases from J, with 14 bases between. The CDR3 sequence: CASSLSDSYTGELFF. In DNA form, the CDR3 reads TGTGCCAGCTCCCTATCGGACAGCTACACCGGGGAGCTGTTTTTT.

The chain has TRBV9 and TRBJ2-1, with 8 bases matching TRBD2. The CDR3 is 15 residues long. CDR1 is SGDLS, CDR2 YYNGEE, per germline. The V and J ends lost 1 base and 4 bases, in that order; junction bases with no gene match: 4. CDR3 loop: CASSVSGGRYNEQFF. DNA of the CDR3: TGTGCCAGCAGCGTAAGCGGGGGAAGATACAATGAGCAGTTCTTC.

The rearrangement uses TRBV7-8 and TRBJ2-1, with 12 bases identical to TRBD2. The CDR3 length is 15 residues. Germline values: CDR1 SGHVS, CDR2 FQNEAQ. The V gene end was trimmed by 4 bases and the J gene end by 6 bases; junction bases not matched to a gene: 4. The CDR3: CASSSGTSGRNEQFF. CDR3 coding DNA: TGTGCCAGCAGCTCCGGGACTAGCGGGCGCAATGAGCAGTTCTTC.

The rearrangement links TRBV19 to TRBJ2-3, with D maybe TRBD1 (5 bases). Deletions cut 3 bases from V and 4 bases from J, with 11 bases between. The CDR3 contains 14 residues. Germline V gives CDR1 LNHDA, CDR2 SQIVND (reference sequence). In DNA form, the CDR3 reads TGTGCCAGTAGTATTTTCGGCAGGGCAGATACGCAGTATTTT. It yields the protein CASSIFGRADTQYF.

V gene TRBV5-4 combines with J gene TRBJ2-2; D not certain. The V gene's germline CDR1 is SGHNT and CDR2 YYREEE (reference sequence). CDR3 length equals 12 residues. V gave up 4 bases and J gave up 3 bases, with 4 bases separating them. CDR3 DNA: TGTGCCAGCAGCCCTTACACCGGGGAGCTGTTTTTT. It is translated as CASSPYTGELFF.

The chain combines TRBV27 with TRBJ1-5, with D possibly TRBD1 on 6 matching bases. CDR1 and CDR2 (germline): MNHEY, SMNVEV (reference sequence). V lost 5 bases to trimming and J lost 4 bases, with 18 bases between them. CDR3 length: 16 amino acids. CDR3 loop: CASSISGQISNQPQHF. CDR3 sequence (DNA): TGTGCCAGCAGTATCTCCGGACAGATTTCTAATCAGCCCCAGCATTTT.

J is TRBJ2-2 and V is TRBV3-1 (or the pseudogene TRBV3-2), with 13 bases fitting TRBD2. The CDR3 contains 16 residues. V shed 3 bases, J shed 7 bases, and the junction held 5 bases outside the gene matches. Germline V lookup: CDR1 LGHDT, CDR2 YNNKEL (reference sequence). CDR3 loop: CASSQTSGRSGGELFF. As DNA, the CDR3 is TGTGCCAGCAGCCAGACTAGCGGGAGGTCGGGCGGGGAGCTGTTTTTT.

This chain uses TRBV20-1 with TRBJ1-2; unclear D gene. Germline-derived CDR1 and CDR2 are DFQATT and SNEGSKA (reference sequence). V shed 2 bases and J shed 2 bases, with 3 bases lying between them. The CDR3 loop spans 11 amino acids. The CDR3 here is CSARQNYGYTF. Here the CDR3 DNA reads TGCAGTGCTAGACAAAACTATGGCTACACCTTC.

This clone was seen a single time. This rearrangement joins TRBV29-1 to TRBJ2-1, with a weak D call TRBD2 (7 bases). The CDR3 has 13 residues. Germline assignment: CDR1 SQVTM and CDR2 ANQGSEA. Here the CDR3 reads CNPGGGHYNEQFF. Written as DNA, the CDR3 is TGCAACCCTGGGGGGGGGCACTACAATGAGCAGTTCTTC.

The gene calls are TRBV30 and TRBJ2-5; D not certain. Germline CDR1 and CDR2: GTSNPN and SVGIG (reference sequence). The CDR3 contains 15 residues. V was cut by 3 bases and J by 3 bases, with 17 bases left in between. CDR3 residues: CAWSTNRQNKETQYF. The CDR3 DNA is TGTGCCTGGAGCACAAACCGACAAAATAAAGAGACCCAGTACTTC.

The genes are TRBV29-1 and TRBJ1-3; possibly TRBD1 for D (5 bases). Germline V gene data show CDR1 as SQVTM and CDR2 as ANQGSEA. CDR3 length equals 15 residues. V dropped 6 bases and J dropped 2 bases, with 17 bases sitting between them. The chain's CDR3 is CSVGGDPATGNTIYF. The CDR3, as DNA: TGCAGCGTGGGGGGGGACCCGGCCACTGGAAACACCATATATTTT.